This TCR beta chain was recovered during a study of control samples from healthy donors and cancer patients. Germline-derived CDR1 and CDR2 are LGHDT and YNNKEL (reference sequence). The V end was cut by 7 bases, the J end by 0 bases, with 7 bases between. CDR3 length: 13 amino acids. Assay used: immunoSEQ multiplex PCR; TCRdb lists only in-frame clones, some missing. The sample lists roughly 69,000 clones; over 80% were seen once. The sequence came from a man in his fifties or sixties in good health. V usage is TRBV3-1 (or the pseudogene TRBV3-2) and J usage is TRBJ1-5; D not certain. Sequencing used blood. The CDR3 coding sequence is TGTGCCAGCAACCCCTATAGCAATCAGCCCCAGCATTTT. Translation gives CASNPYSNQPQHF.